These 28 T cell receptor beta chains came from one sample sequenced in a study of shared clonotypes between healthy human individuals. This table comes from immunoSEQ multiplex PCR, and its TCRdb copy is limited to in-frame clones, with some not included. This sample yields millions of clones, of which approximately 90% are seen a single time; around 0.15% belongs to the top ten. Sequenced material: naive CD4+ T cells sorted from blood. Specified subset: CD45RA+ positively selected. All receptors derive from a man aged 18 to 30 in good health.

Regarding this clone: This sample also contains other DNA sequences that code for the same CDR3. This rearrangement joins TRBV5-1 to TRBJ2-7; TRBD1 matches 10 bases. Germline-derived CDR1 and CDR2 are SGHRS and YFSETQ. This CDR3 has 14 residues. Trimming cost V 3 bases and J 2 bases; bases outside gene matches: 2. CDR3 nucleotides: TGCGCCAGCAGCTCGACAGGGGGCCCCTACGAGCAGTACTTC. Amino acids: CASSSTGGPYEQYF.

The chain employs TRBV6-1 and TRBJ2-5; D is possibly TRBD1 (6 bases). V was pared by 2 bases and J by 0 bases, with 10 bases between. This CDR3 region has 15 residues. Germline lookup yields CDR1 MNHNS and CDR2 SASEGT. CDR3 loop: CASSEIAGDQETQYF. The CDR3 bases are TGTGCCAGCAGTGAAATAGCAGGGGACCAAGAGACCCAGTACTTC.

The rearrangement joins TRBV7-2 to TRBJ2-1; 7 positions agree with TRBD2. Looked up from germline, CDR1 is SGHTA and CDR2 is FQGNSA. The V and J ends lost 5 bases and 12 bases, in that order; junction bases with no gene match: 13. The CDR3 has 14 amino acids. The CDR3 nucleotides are TGTGCCAGCAGCCGTCTGGGAGGGGAGCGGCTGCAGTTCTTC. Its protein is CASSRLGGERLQFF.

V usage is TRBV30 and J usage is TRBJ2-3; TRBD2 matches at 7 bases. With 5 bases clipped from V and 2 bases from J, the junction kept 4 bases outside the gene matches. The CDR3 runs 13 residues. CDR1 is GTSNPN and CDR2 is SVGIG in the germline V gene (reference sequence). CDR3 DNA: TGTGCCTGGGGGAGCGGGAACACAGATACGCAGTATTTT. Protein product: CAWGSGNTDTQYF.

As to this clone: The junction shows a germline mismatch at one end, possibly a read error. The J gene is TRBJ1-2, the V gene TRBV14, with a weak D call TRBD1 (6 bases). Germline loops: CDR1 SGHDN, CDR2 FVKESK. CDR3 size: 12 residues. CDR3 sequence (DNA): TGCGATATGGGCGGGGGCGACTATGGCTACACCTTC. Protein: CDMGGGDYGYTF.

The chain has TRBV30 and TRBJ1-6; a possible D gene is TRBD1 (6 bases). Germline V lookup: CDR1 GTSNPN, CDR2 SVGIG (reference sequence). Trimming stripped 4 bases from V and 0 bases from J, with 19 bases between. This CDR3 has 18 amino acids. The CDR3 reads CAWKVWGAQSSYNSPLHF. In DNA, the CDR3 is TGTGCCTGGAAAGTATGGGGGGCCCAGAGCTCCTATAATTCACCCCTCCACTTT.

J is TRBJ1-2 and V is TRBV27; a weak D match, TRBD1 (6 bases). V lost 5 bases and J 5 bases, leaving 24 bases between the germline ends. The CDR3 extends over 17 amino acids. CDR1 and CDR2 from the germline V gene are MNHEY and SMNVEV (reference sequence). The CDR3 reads CASSPRDTRGPVYGYTF. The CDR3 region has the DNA TGTGCCAGCAGTCCCCGGGACACCCGGGGGCCCGTATATGGCTACACCTTC.

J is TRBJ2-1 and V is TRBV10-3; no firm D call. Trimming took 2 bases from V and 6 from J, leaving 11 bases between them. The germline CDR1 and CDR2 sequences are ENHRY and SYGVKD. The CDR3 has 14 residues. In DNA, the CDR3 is TGTGCCATCAGTGAGAACTCGGTGGTCAATGAGCAGTTCTTC. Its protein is CAISENSVVNEQFF.

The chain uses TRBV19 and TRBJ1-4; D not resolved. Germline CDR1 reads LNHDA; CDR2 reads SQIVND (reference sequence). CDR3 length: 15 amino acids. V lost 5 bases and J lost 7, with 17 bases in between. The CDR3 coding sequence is TGTGCCAGTAGTCGTACGAGGGATTCTAGTGAAAAACTGTTTTTT. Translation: CASSRTRDSSEKLFF.

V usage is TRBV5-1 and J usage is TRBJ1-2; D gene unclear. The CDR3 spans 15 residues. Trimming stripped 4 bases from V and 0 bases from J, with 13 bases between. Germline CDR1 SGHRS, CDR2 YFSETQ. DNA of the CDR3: TGCGCCAGCAGCACGGACGGCTCAGCTAACTATGGCTACACCTTC. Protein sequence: CASSTDGSANYGYTF.

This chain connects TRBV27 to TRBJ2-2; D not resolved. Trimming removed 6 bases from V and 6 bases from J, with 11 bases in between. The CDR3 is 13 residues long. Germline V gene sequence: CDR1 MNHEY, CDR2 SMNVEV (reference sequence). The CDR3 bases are TGTGCCAGCAGGCTGAATAGACCCGGGGAGCTGTTTTTT. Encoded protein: CASRLNRPGELFF.

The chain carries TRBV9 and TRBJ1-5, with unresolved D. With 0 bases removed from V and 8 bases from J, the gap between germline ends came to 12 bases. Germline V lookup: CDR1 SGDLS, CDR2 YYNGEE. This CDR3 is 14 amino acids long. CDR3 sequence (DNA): TGTGCCAGCAGCGTAGCGGGAGGGCTGGAGCCCCAGCATTTT. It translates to CASSVAGGLEPQHF.

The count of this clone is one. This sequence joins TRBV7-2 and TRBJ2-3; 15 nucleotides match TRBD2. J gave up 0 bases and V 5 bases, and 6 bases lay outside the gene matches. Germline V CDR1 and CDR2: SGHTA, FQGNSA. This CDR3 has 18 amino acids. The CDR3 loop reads CASSPGLAGGRSTDTQYF. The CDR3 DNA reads TGTGCCAGCAGCCCTGGACTAGCGGGAGGGCGGAGCACAGATACGCAGTATTTT. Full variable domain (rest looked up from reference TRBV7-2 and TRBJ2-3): GAGVSQSPSNKVTEKGKDVELRCDPISGHTALYWYRQSLGQGLEFLIYFQGNSAPDKSGLPSDRFSAERTGGSVSTLTIQRTQQEDSAVYLCASSPGLAGGRSTDTQYFGPGTRLTVL.

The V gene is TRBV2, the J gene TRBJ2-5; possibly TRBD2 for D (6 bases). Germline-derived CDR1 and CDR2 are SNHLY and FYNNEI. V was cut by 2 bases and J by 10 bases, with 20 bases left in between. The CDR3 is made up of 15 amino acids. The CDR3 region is CASSERGRSGEDQYF. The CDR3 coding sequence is TGTGCCAGCAGTGAAAGGGGCCGTTCGGGGGAGGACCAGTACTTC.

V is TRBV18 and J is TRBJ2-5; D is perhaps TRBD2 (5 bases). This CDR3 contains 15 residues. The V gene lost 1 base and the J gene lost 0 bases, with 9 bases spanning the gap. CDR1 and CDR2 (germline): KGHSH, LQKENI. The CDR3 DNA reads TGTGCCAGCTCACCACTTCCGGGGTACCAAGAGACCCAGTACTTC. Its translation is CASSPLPGYQETQYF.

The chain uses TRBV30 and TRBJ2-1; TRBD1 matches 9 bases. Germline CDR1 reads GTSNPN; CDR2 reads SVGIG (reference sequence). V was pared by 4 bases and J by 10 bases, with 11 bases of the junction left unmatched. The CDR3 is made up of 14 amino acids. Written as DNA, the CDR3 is TGTGCCTGGAACACAGGGGGCCCCTTTTTGGAGCAGTTCTTC. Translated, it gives CAWNTGGPFLEQFF.

CDR3 coding DNA: TGTGCCAGCAGTTTAAGGGCAGCACTCCCTAGCACAGATACGCAGTATTTT. This sequence encodes CASSLRAALPSTDTQYF. The rearrangement links TRBV27 to TRBJ2-3; D not resolved. V dropped 2 bases and J dropped 0 bases, with 15 bases sitting between them. The CDR3 contains 17 residues. CDR1 MNHEY and CDR2 SMNVEV come from the germline V gene (reference sequence).

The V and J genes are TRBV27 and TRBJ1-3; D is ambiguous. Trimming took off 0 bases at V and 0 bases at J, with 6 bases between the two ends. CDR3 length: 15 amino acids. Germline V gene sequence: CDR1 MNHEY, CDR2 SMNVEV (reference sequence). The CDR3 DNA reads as TGTGCCAGCAGTTTATCGCGCTCCTCTGGAAACACCATATATTTT. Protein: CASSLSRSSGNTIYF.

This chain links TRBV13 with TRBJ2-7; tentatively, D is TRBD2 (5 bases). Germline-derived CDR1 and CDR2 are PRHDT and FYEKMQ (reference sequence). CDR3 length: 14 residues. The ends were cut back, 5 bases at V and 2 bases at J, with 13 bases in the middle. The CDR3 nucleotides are TGTGCCAGCAGCCCTTTGCGGGCAACCTACGAGCAGTACTTC. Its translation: CASSPLRATYEQYF.

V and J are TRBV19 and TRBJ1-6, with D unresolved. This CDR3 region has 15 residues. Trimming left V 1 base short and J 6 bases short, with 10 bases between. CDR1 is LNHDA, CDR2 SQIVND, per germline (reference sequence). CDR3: CASSIGAEINSPLHF. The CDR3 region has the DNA TGTGCCAGTAGTATAGGCGCCGAGATTAATTCACCCCTCCACTTT.

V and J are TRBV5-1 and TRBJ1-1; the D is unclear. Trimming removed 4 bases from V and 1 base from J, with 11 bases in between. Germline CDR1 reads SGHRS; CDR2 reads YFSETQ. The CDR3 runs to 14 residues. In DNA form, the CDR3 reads TGCGCCAGCAGCGCGGGCCTACAGAACACTGAAGCTTTCTTT. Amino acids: CASSAGLQNTEAFF. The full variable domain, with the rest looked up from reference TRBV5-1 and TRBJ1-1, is KAGVTQTPRYLIKTRGQQVTLSCSPISGHRSVSWYQQTPGQGLQFLFEYFSETQRNKGNFPGRFSGRQFSNSRSEMNVSTLELGDSALYLCASSAGLQNTEAFFGQGTRLTVV.

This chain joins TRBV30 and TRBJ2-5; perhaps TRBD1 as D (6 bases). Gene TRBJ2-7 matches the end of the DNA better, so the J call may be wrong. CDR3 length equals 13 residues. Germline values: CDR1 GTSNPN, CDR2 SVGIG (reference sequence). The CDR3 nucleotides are TGTGCCTGGAGTGAACAGGGACATGGCGAGCAGTACTTC. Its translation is CAWSEQGHGEQYF.

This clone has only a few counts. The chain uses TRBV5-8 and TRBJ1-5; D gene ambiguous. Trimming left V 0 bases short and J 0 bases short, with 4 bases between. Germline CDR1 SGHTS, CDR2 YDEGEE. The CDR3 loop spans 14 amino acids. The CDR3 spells CASSLGSSNQPQHF. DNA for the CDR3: TGTGCCAGCAGCTTGGGATCTAGCAATCAGCCCCAGCATTTT.

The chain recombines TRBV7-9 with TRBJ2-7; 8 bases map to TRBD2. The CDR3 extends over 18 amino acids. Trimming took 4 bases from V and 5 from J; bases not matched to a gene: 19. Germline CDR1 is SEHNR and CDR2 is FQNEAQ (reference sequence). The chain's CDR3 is CASSSLVERGKGLDEQYF. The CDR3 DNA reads TGTGCCAGCAGCTCCCTGGTGGAGCGGGGGAAGGGCCTTGACGAGCAGTACTTC.

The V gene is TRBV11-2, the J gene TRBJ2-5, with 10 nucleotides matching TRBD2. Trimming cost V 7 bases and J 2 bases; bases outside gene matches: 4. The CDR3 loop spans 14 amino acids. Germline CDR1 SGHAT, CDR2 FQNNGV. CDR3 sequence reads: CASTLLAGQETQYF. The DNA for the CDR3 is TGTGCCAGCACCCTACTAGCGGGACAAGAGACCCAGTACTTC.

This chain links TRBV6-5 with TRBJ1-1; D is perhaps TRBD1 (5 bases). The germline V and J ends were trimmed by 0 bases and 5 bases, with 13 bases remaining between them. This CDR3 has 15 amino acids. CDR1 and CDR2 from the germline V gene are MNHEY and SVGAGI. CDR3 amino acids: CASSYSFGTTTEAFF. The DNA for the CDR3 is TGTGCCAGCAGTTACTCGTTTGGGACCACTACTGAAGCTTTCTTT.

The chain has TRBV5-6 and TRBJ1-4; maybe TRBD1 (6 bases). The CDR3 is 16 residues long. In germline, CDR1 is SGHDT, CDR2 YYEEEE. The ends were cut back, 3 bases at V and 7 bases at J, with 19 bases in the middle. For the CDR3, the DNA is TGTGCCAGCAGCTCCGATAGGGGGGTGACAAGTGAAAAACTGTTTTTT. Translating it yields CASSSDRGVTSEKLFF.

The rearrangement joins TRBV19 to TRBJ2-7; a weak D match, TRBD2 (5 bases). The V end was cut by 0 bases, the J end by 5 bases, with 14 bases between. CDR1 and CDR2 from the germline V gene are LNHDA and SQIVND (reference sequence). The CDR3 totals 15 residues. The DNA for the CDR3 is TGTGCCAGTAGTATAGAGTTGAGGGCCGGGGACGAGCAGTACTTC. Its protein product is CASSIELRAGDEQYF. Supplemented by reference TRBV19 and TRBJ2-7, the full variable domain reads DGGITQSPKYLFRKEGQNVTLSCEQNLNHDAMYWYRQDPGQGLRLIYYSQIVNDFQKGDIAEGYSVSREKKESFPLTVTSAQKNPTAFYLCASSIELRAGDEQYFGPGTRLTVT.